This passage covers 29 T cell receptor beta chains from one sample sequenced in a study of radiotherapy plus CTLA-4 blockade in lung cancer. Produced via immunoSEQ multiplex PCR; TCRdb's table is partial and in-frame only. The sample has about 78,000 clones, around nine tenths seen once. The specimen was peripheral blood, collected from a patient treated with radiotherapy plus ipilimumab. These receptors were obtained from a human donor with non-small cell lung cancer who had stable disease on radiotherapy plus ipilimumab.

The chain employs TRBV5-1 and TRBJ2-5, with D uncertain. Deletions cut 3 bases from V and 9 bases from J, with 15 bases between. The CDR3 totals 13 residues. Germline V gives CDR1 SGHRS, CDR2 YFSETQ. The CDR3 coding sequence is TGCGCCAGCAGCTCCGGGCCTAACAATCCCCAGTACTTC. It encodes CASSSGPNNPQYF.

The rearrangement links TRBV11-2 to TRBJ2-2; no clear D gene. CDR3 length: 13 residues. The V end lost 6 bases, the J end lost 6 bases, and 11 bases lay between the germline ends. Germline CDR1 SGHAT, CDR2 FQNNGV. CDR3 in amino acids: CASSLTAPGELFF. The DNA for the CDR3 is TGTGCCAGCAGTCTCACAGCTCCCGGGGAGCTGTTTTTT.

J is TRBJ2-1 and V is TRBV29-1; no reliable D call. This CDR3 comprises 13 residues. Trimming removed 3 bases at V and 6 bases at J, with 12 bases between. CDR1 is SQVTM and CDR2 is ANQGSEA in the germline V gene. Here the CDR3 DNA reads TGCAGCGTTGATAATGCTGTAGGCAATGAGCAGTTCTTC. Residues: CSVDNAVGNEQFF.

The CDR3 region is CASSVPGTSGRYEQYF. The DNA for the CDR3 is TGTGCCAGCAGTGTCCCCGGGACTAGCGGGAGGTACGAGCAGTACTTC. This chain joins TRBV6-4 and TRBJ2-7, with 15 nucleotides matching TRBD2. The CDR3 spans 16 residues. Trimming removed 4 bases from V and 4 bases from J; junction bases left unmatched: 5. Per germline, CDR1 MRHNA and CDR2 SNTAGT.

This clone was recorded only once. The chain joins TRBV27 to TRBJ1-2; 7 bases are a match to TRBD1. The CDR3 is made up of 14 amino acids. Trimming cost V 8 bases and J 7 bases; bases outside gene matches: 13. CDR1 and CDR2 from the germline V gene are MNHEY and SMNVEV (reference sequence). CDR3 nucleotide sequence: TGTGCCAGCGGGTTGGGAGGGGGCTCATTTGGCTACACCTTC. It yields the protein CASGLGGGSFGYTF.

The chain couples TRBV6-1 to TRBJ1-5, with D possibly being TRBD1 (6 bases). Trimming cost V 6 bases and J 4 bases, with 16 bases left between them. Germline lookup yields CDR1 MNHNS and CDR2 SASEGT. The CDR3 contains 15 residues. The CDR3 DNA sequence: TGTGCCAGCAGAACAATGGACAGTACAAATCAGCCCCAGCATTTT. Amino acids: CASRTMDSTNQPQHF.

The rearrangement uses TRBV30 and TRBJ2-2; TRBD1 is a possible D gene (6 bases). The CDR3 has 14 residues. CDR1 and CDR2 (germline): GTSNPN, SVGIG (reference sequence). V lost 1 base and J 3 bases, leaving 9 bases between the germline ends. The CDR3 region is CAWSEGHHTGELFF. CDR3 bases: TGTGCCTGGAGTGAGGGACATCACACCGGGGAGCTGTTTTTT. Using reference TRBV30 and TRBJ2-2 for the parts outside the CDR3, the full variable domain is SQTIHQWPATLVQPVGSPLSLECTVEGTSNPNLYWYRQAAGRGLQLLFYSVGIGQISSEVPQNLSASRPQDRQFILSSKKLLLSDSGFYLCAWSEGHHTGELFFGEGSRLTVL.

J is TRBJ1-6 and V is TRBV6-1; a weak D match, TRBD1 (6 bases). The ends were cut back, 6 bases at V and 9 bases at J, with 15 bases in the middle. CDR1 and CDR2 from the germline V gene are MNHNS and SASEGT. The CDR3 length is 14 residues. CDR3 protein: CASSSQGDSSPLHF. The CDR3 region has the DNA TGTGCCAGCAGCTCACAGGGAGACAGTTCACCCCTCCACTTT.

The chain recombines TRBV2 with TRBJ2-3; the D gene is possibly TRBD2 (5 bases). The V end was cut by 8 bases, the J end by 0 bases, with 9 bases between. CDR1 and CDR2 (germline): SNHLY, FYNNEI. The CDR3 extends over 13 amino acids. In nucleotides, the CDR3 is TGTGCCAGCCTCCGGGAAAGCACAGATACGCAGTATTTT. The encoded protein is CASLRESTDTQYF.

The chain's CDR3 is CASSPGTSGSWSGQYF. CDR3 coding DNA: TGTGCCAGCTCACCTGGGACTAGCGGGAGTTGGTCAGGGCAGTACTTC. The rearrangement joins TRBV18 to TRBJ2-7, with 14 bases identical to TRBD2. Germline-derived CDR1 and CDR2 are KGHSH and LQKENI. The junction had 10 bases not matched to a gene; V was cut back by 3 bases and J by 9 bases. The CDR3 runs to 16 residues.

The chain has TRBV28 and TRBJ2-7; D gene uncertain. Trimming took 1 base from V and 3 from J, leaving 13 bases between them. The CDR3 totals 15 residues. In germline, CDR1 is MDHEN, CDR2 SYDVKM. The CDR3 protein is CASSLSGLVIYEQYF. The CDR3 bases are TGTGCCAGCAGTTTATCGGGCCTTGTAATCTACGAGCAGTACTTC.

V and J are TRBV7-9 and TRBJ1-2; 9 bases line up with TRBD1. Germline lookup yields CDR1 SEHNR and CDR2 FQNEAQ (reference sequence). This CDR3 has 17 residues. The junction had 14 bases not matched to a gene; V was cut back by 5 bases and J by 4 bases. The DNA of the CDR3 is TGTGCCAGCAGCCTCGGGACAGGGCTCACGAACTTCTATGGCTACACCTTC. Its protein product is CASSLGTGLTNFYGYTF.

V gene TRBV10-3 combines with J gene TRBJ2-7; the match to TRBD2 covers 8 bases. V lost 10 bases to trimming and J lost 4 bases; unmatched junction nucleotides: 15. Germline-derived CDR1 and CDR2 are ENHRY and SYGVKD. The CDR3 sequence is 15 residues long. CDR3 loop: CANDELADPSYEQYF. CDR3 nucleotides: TGTGCCAACGATGAACTAGCGGACCCCTCGTACGAGCAGTACTTC.

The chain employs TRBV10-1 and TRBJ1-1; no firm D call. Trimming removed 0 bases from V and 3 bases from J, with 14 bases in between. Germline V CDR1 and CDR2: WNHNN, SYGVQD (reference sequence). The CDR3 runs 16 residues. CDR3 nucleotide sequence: TGCGCCAGCAGTGAGTCTCCTTCCCGGGGAGACACTGAAGCTTTCTTT. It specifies CASSESPSRGDTEAFF.

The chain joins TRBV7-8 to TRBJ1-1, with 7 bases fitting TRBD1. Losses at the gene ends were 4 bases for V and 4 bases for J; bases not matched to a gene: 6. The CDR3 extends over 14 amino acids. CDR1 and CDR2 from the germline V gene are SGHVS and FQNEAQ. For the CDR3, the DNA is TGTGCCAGCAGCTACGTAGCAGGGGGCACTGAAGCTTTCTTT. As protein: CASSYVAGGTEAFF. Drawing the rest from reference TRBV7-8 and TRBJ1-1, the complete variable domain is GAGVSQSPRYKVAKRGQDVALRCDPISGHVSLFWYQQALGQGPEFLTYFQNEAQLDKSGLPSDRFFAERPEGSVSTLKIQRTQQEDSAVYLCASSYVAGGTEAFFGQGTRLTVV.

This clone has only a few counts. The CDR3 sequence is CASSTGQRNSPLHF. The CDR3 DNA sequence: TGCGCCAGCAGCACGGGACAGAGGAATTCACCCCTCCACTTT. The chain uses TRBV5-1 and TRBJ1-6; 7 positions agree with TRBD1. Losses at the gene ends were 4 bases for V and 7 bases for J; bases not matched to a gene: 5. The CDR3 sequence is 14 residues long. Germline V gene lookup returns CDR1 SGHRS and CDR2 YFSETQ.

CDR3 bases: TGTGCCACCAGACGGGACTACGAGCAGTACTTC. As protein: CATRRDYEQYF. The rearrangement joins TRBV6-5 to TRBJ2-7; D may be TRBD2 (5 bases). Per the germline V gene, CDR1 is MNHEY and CDR2 is SVGAGI. The CDR3 consists of 11 residues. Trimming took 10 bases from V and 3 from J, leaving 10 bases between them.

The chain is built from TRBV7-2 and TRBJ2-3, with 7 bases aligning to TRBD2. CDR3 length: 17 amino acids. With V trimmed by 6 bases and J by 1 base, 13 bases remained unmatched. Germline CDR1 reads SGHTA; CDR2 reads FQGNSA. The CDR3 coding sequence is TGTGCCAGCAGTAAGGGGATGCGGGGGACCGGCACAGATACGCAGTATTTT. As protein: CASSKGMRGTGTDTQYF.

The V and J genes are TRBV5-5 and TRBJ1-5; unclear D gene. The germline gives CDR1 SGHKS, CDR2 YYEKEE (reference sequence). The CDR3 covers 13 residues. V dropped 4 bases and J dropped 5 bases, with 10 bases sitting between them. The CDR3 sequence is CASSLNTDQPQHF. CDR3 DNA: TGTGCCAGCAGCCTAAACACAGATCAGCCCCAGCATTTT.

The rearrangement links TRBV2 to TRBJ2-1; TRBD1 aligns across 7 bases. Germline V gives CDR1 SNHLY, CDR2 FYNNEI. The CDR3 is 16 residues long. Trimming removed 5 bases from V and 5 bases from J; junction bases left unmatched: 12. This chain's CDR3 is CASSPPRQGRNNEQFF. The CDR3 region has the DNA TGTGCCAGCAGTCCCCCGAGACAGGGCAGAAACAATGAGCAGTTCTTC.

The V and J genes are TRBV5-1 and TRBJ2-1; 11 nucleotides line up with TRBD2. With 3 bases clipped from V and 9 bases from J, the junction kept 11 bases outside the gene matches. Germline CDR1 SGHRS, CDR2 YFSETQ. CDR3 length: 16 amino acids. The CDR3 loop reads CASSWEGSGRAGEQFF. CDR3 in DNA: TGCGCCAGCAGCTGGGAGGGTAGCGGGAGGGCCGGTGAGCAGTTCTTC. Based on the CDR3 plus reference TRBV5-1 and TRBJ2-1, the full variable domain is KAGVTQTPRYLIKTRGQQVTLSCSPISGHRSVSWYQQTPGQGLQFLFEYFSETQRNKGNFPGRFSGRQFSNSRSEMNVSTLELGDSALYLCASSWEGSGRAGEQFFGPGTRLTVL.

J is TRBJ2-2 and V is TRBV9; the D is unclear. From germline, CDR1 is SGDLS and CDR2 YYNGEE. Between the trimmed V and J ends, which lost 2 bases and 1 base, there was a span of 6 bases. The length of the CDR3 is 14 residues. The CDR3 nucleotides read TGTGCCAGCAGCGTTAAATTGAACACCGGGGAGCTGTTTTTT. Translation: CASSVKLNTGELFF.

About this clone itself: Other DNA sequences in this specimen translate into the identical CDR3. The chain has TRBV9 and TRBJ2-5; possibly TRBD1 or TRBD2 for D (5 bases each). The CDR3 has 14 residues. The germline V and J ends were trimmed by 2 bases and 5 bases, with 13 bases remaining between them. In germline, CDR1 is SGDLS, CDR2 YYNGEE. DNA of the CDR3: TGTGCCAGCAGCGTCCAGGGTGGCGGGGAGACCCAGTACTTC. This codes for CASSVQGGGETQYF. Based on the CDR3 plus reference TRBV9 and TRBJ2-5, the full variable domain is DSGVTQTPKHLITATGQRVTLRCSPRSGDLSVYWYQQSLDQGLQFLIQYYNGEERAKGNILERFSAQQFPDLHSELNLSSLELGDSALYFCASSVQGGGETQYFGPGTRLLVL.

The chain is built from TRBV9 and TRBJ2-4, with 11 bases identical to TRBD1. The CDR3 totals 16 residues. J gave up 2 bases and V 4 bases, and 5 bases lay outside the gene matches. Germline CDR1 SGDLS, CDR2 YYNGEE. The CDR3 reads CASSFRTGGTKNIQYF. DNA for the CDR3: TGTGCCAGCAGCTTCCGGACAGGGGGCACCAAAAACATTCAGTACTTC.

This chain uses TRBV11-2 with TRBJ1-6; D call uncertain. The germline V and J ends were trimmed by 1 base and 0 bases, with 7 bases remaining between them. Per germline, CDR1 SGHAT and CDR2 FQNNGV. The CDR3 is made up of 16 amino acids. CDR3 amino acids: CASSLGFSSYNSPLHF. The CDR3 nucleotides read TGTGCCAGCAGCTTAGGTTTTAGCTCCTATAATTCACCCCTCCACTTT.

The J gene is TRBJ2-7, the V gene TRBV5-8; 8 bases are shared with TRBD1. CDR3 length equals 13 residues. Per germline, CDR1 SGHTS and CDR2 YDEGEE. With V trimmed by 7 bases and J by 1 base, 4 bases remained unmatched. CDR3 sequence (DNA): TGTGCCAGCGTGGACAGGGCGTCCTACGAGCAGTACTTC. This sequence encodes CASVDRASYEQYF.

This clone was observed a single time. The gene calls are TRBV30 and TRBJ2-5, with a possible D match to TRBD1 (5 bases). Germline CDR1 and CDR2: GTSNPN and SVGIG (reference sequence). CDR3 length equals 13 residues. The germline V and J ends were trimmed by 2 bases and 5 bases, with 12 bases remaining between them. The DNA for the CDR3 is TGTGCCTGGAGTCGGCGAAACAGGGAGACCCAGTACTTC. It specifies CAWSRRNRETQYF.

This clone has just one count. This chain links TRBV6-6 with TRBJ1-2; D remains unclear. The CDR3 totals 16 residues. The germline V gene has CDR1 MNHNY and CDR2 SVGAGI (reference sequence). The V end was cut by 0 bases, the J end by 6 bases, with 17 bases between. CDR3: CASSYSSLQRSDGYTF. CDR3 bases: TGTGCCAGCAGTTACTCGAGTTTGCAGAGGTCCGATGGCTACACCTTC.

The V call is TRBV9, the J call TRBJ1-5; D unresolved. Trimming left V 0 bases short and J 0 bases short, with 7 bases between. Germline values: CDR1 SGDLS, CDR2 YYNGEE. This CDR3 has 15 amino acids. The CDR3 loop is CASSVGQYSNQPQHF. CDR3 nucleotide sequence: TGTGCCAGCAGCGTAGGGCAATATAGCAATCAGCCCCAGCATTTT.